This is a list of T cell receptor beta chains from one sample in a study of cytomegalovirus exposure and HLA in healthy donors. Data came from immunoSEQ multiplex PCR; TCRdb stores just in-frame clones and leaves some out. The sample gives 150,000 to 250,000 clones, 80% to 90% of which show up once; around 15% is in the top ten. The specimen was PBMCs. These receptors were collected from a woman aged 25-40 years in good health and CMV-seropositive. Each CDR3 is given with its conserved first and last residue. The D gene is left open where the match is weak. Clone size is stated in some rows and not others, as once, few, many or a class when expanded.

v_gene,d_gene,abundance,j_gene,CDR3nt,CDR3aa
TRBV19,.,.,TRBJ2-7,TGTGCCACCGGGGTGACGGGTCTGGCCTACGAGCAGTACTTC,CATGVTGLAYEQYF
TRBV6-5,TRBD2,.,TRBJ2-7,TGTGCCAGCAGCAAACGGACTAGCGGTGCCTACGAGCAGTACTTC,CASSKRTSGAYEQYF
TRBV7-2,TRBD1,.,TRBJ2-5,TGTGCCAGCAGCTTAGCTTATAACCAGGGGGCGGGGTTGGAGACCCAGTACTTC,CASSLAYNQGAGLETQYF
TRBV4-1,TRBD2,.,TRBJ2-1,TGCGCCAGCAGCCTCCAGGGACTACCTTTGAATGAGCAGTTCTTC,CASSLQGLPLNEQFF
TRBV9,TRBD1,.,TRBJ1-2,TGTGCCAGCAGCGTAACGGGCGGACAGGGGGCGCGTGGCTACACCTTC,CASSVTGGQGARGYTF
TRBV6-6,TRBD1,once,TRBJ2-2,TGTGCCAGCAGACAGACAGGGACGAACACCGGGGAGCTGTTTTTT,CASRQTGTNTGELFF
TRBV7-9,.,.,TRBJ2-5,TGTGCCAGCAGCTTAGCAAGGGGTGCGAAAGAGACCCAGTACTTC,CASSLARGAKETQYF
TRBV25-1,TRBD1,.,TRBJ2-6,TGTGCCACAGGGGGCGCTTTCTCTGGGGCCAACGTCCTGACTTTC,CATGGAFSGANVLTF
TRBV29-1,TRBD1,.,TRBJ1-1,TGCAGCGTTGAACGGAGACAGGGGAACACTGAAGCTTTCTTT,CSVERRQGNTEAFF
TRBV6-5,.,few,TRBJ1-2,TGTGCCAGCAGCCGACCAGAGAGGGCAGGCGGCTACACCTTC,CASSRPERAGGYTF
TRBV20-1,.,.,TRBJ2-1,TGCAGTGCTGAGAGGCGAAATGAGCAGTTCTTC,CSAERRNEQFF
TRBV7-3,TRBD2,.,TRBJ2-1,TGTGCCAGCAGCCCCCAGGGAGGACTAGCTGTTTACAATGAGCAGTTCTTC,CASSPQGGLAVYNEQFF
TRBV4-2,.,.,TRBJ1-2,TGTGCCAGCAGCCAAGAAGGCAAGCGCTATGGCTACACCTTC,CASSQEGKRYGYTF
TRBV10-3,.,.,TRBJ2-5,TGTGCCATCAGTGAGCCGACAGAGCAAGAGACCCAGTACTTC,CAISEPTEQETQYF
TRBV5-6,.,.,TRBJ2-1,TGTGCCAGCAGCGATACAGGGTTCGGGGATGAGCAGTTCTTC,CASSDTGFGDEQFF
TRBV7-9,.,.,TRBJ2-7,TGTGCCAGCAGCTTAGCGCGGTCTGACGAGCAGTACTTC,CASSLARSDEQYF
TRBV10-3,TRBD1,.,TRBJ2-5,TGTGCCATCAGTGGGGGACAGGAGCTAGAGACCCAGTACTTC,CAISGGQELETQYF
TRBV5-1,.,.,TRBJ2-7,TGCGCCAGCAGCCCTGATGGAGAGATCTACGAGCAGTACTTC,CASSPDGEIYEQYF
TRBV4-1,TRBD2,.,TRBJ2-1,TGCGCCAGCAGCCAGTACTCGGGAGGCCCCTACAATGAGCAGTTCTTC,CASSQYSGGPYNEQFF
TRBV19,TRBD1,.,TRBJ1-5,TGTGCCAGTAGTCCCCAGGGGGCGCCCCAGCATTTT,CASSPQGAPQHF
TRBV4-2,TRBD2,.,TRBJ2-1,TGTGCCAGCAGCCAAGGGGCGGGACTAGTAACGGGTGAGCAGTTCTTC,CASSQGAGLVTGEQFF
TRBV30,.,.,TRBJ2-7,TGTGCCTGGAGTGAAGGAGGGGACCCCTACGAGCAGTACTTC,CAWSEGGDPYEQYF
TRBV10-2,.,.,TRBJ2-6,TGCGCCACCTTTGGGGGCGGGGGGGCCAACGTCCTGACTTTC,CATFGGGGANVLTF
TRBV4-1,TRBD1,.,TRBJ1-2,TGCGCCAGCAGCCAAGATAGGGACAGGTTCTATGGCTACACCTTC,CASSQDRDRFYGYTF
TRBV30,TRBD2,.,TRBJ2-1,TGTGCCTGGAGTGCGGGACTAGGCCTCAATGAGCAGTTCTTC,CAWSAGLGLNEQFF
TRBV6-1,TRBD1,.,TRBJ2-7,TGTGCCAGCAGTGATATGGGACAGGATTATTTC,CASSDMGQDYF
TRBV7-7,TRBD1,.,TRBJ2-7,TGTGCTAGCAGTGTGGGACAGAACTCCTACGAGCAGTACTTC,CASSVGQNSYEQYF
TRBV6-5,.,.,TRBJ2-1,TGTGCCAGCAGTTACTTACCCGGGACTCGAGAGCAGTTCTTC,CASSYLPGTREQFF
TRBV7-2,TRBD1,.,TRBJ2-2,TGTGCCAGCAGAAATCCGGGACAGGGGCGCTCCGGGGAGCTGTTTTTT,CASRNPGQGRSGELFF
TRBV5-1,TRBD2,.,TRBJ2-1,TGCGCCAGCAGTTCTCAGACTAGCGGGGATGAGCAGTTCTTC,CASSSQTSGDEQFF
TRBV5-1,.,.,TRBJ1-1,TGCGCCAGCAGCTTGGTGCAAGAGGGCACTGAAGCTTTCTTT,CASSLVQEGTEAFF
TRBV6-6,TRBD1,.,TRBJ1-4,TGTGCCACCCGAACCTTGGACAGGGTTAATGAAAAACTGTTTTTT,CATRTLDRVNEKLFF
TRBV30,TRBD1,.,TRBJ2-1,TGTGCCTGGAGTGTACGACAGGGGGCTCGTAATGAGCAGTTCTTC,CAWSVRQGARNEQFF
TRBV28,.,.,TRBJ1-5,TGTGCCAGCACCTCGCGCCCCACGGAGCTTTCGACCCAGCATTTT,CASTSRPTELSTQHF
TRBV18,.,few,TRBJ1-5,TGTGCCAGCTCACCTGGTCCAGGGGACGGCAATCAGCCCCAGCATTTT,CASSPGPGDGNQPQHF
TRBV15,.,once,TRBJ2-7,TGTGCCACCAGCAAAGACAGGCTTGTTTCCTACGAGCAGTACTTC,CATSKDRLVSYEQYF
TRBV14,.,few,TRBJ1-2,TGTGCCAGCAGCCAAGACAGACTCTATGGCTACACCTTC,CASSQDRLYGYTF
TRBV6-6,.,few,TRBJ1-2,TGTGCCAGCAGTTTCGGGCAAGAGGGTGGCTACACCTTC,CASSFGQEGGYTF
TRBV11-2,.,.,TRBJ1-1,TGTGCCAGCACCACCGATGGGGCAGGGTCGGGCACTGAAGCTTTCTTT,CASTTDGAGSGTEAFF
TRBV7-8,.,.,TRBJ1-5,TGTGCCAGCAGCCTAAGGGAATCACAGGGAGGCAATCAGCCCCAGCATTTT,CASSLRESQGGNQPQHF
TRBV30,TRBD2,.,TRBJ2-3,TGTGCCTGCCCTGGACTAGCGGGGAACACAGATACGCAGTATTTT,CACPGLAGNTDTQYF
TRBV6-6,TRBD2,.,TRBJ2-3,TGTGCCAGCAGCCGCGGGACTAGCGGGGGCACAGATACGCAGTATTTT,CASSRGTSGGTDTQYF
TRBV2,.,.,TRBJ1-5,TGTGCCAGCAGTGAAGAGAATCGAGCTAAGAGTCAGCCCCAGCATTTT,CASSEENRAKSQPQHF
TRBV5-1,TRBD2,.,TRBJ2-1,TGCGCCAGCAGCTCAATTCTAGCGGGGGGTAAAGGTGAGCAGTTCTTC,CASSSILAGGKGEQFF
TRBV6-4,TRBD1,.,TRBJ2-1,TGTGCCAGCAGGACAGGGAATGAGCAGTTCTTC,CASRTGNEQFF
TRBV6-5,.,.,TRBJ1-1,TGTGCCAGCAGTTACTCGGGGGGGAACACTGAAGCTTTCTTT,CASSYSGGNTEAFF
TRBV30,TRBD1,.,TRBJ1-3,TGTGCCTGGAGTCGACAGGGGGCTTCTGGAAACACCATATATTTT,CAWSRQGASGNTIYF
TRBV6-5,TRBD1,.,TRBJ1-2,TGTGCCAGCAGCCCTCGGACAGGGGTTGGCTACACCTTC,CASSPRTGVGYTF
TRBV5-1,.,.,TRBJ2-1,TGCGCCAGCAGCCACGGGGATCGGGGTTGGGATGAGCAGTTCTTC,CASSHGDRGWDEQFF
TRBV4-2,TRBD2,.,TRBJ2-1,TGTGCCAGCAGCCAAGGTCCTAGCGGGAGTAAAGATGAGCAGTTCTTC,CASSQGPSGSKDEQFF
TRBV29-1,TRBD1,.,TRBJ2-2,TGCAGCGCCGGGACAGGGGGCACCGGGGAGCTGTTTTTT,CSAGTGGTGELFF
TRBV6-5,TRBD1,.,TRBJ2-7,TGTGCCAGCGGACAGGAGCCCTACGAGCAGTACTTC,CASGQEPYEQYF
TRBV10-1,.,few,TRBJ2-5,TGCGCCAGCAGTGAGGCTAGCGCCGAGACCCAGTACTTC,CASSEASAETQYF